The present entry profiles one T cell receptor (beta chain) with its context. Its antigen is still unknown. Base qualities are not at hand, and no much larger clone is one base apart. TCRbeta CDR3 regions were amplified from genomic DNA by means of the immunoSEQ Assay, a bias-controlled multiplex PCR. In the source study's methods: The number of nucleated cells in each sample was estimated by amplification of reference gene primers within the assay. To quantify the absolute abundance of each unique TCRbeta CDR3 rearrangement, sequence reads were collapsed and filtered. For each sample, productive Simpson clonality was calculated as the square root of Simpson's diversity index across productive rearrangements. TCRdb provides this immuneACCESS table in a form limited to in-frame rearrangements. Some clones are lacking; in checked studies, under half of them reflect an unresolved V gene, and why the rest are absent is not known. Clone size and the V and J calls come from that table; the DNA yielded D and trimming. For this sample the table gives 100,000 to 150,000 clones, of which over 75% were detected only once. The top ten constitute roughly 30% of the sample.

Including cysteine and phenylalanine, the CDR3 has 13 amino acids. Kept here is only the CDR3 DNA, which spans 39 bases and is read in frame from base 1. Relative to germline, V is missing 3 bases and J is missing 4 bases, with 2 bases of the junction outside any gene match. The germline V gene yields KGHSH for CDR1 and LQKENI for CDR2. The collaborating institutions used their own protocols to collect whole blood in K2EDTA tubes. For TCRbeta analysis, collaborators shipped samples in one of three forms: frozen whole blood, isolated PBMCs, or DNA extracted from either of those sample types. The sample is drawn from a study of blood T cell repertoires in COVID-19 (dated by TCRdb to the early 2020s). Regarding the study in general: Samples from collaborators originated in the United States, Italy and Spain and spanned both the acute and convalescent phases of COVID-19. The prospective study material was composed of cDNA or gDNA derived from T cells, B-cell-depleted T cells, or PBMCs. Subjects who had been exposed to COVID-19, were actively infected with it, or had recovered from it provided the deeply sampled blood TCRbeta repertoires that made up the dataset. The repertoires were released in a freely available public database meant as a resource for research on the immune response to SARS-CoV-2. Samples were obtained from the ongoing ImmuneRACE study (first 160 participants) and from 1,000 to 1,500 subjects provided by 6 global collaborators. Nearly every sample came with metadata listing a de-identified subject ID, COVID-19 status, age in years and sex. Where available, HLA class I and class II types were taken from metadata supplied by the sample provider and were not determined by assay-based typing. What the authors observed across the whole study: How much clinical and demographic metadata was included differed by source and by participant, and the metadata was provided uncurated.

The sample comprised peripheral blood. This clonotype was sampled from a woman of 80 years or more with acute or convalescent COVID-19. The chain joins TRBV18 to TRBJ2-7, with 8 bases in between that match TRBD1. CDR3 protein: CASSPRTGYEQYF. The DNA reads as follows: TGTGCCAGCTCACCTCGGACAGGGTACGAGCAGTACTTC.